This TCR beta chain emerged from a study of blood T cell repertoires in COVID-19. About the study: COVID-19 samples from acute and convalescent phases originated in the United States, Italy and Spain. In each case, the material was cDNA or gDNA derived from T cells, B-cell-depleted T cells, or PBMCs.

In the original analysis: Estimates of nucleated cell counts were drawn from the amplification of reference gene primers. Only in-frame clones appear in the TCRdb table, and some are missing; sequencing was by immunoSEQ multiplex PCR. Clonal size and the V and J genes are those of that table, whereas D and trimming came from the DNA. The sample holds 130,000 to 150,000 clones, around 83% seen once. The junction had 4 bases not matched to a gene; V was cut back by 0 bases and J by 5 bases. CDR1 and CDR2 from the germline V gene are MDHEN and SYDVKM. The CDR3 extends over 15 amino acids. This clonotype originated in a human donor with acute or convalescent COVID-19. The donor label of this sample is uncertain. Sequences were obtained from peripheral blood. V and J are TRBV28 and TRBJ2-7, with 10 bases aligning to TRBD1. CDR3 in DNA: TGTGCCAGCAGTTTATGGGGGACAGGGGCGGACGAGCAGTACTTC. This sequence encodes CASSLWGTGADEQYF. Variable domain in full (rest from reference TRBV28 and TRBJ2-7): DVKVTQSSRYLVKRTGEKVFLECVQDMDHENMFWYRQDPGLGLRLIYFSYDVKMKEKGDIPEGYSVSREKKERFSLILESASTNQTSMYLCASSLWGTGADEQYFGPGTRLTVT.